The 22 T cell receptor beta chains given below trace back to one sample, sequenced in a study of T-cell memory formation after mild COVID-19 (dated by TCRdb to 2020 to 2022). Library creation used 5' RACE. Sequencing used an Illumina NovaSeq 6000. Starting from the raw public reads, TCRdb applied fastp trimming at Q25, assembled clones with MiXCR and retained in-frame beta chains. Each CDR3 protein gets just one entry, which takes the most common genes and DNA from the rows behind it. The sample table contains around 180,000 distinct CDR3 sequences; only one count was recorded for 15% to 20% of them. Around 2% of the sample is in the top ten clones. Source material: PBMCs or a T cell subset sorted from them (not recorded which). These receptors originate from an adult woman who had mild COVID-19 (a few samples of this study predate the infection). The sample titles of this study are shuffled in the database, so cell type and time point are left out; the donor was told from shared clones.

The V gene is TRBV24-1, the J gene TRBJ1-1; D is perhaps TRBD1 (5 bases). Germline values: CDR1 KGHDR, CDR2 SFDVKD. This CDR3 has 14 residues. V shed 5 bases and J shed 6 bases, with 15 bases lying between them. Here the CDR3 reads CATSAGGVVAEAFF. Written as DNA, the CDR3 is TGTGCCACCAGTGCCGGGGGGGTGGTCGCTGAAGCTTTCTTT.

This clonotype has a handful of counts. This chain connects TRBV7-2 to TRBJ2-4; a weak D match, TRBD1 (5 bases). The germline V and J ends were trimmed by 5 bases and 0 bases, with 14 bases remaining between them. The CDR3 spans 16 residues. Per germline, CDR1 SGHTA and CDR2 FQGNSA. CDR3 protein: CASSRDRTLAKNIQYF. The CDR3 DNA is TGTGCCAGCAGCCGCGACAGAACTTTAGCCAAAAACATTCAGTACTTC. Using reference TRBV7-2 and TRBJ2-4 for the parts outside the CDR3, the full variable domain is GAGVSQSPSNKVTEKGKDVELRCDPISGHTALYWYRQSLGQGLEFLIYFQGNSAPDKSGLPSDRFSAERTGGSVSTLTIQRTQQEDSAVYLCASSRDRTLAKNIQYFGAGTRLSVL.

There are a few counts of this clonotype. This chain joins TRBV7-9 and TRBJ1-1, with D possibly TRBD1 on 5 matching bases. V was shortened by 1 base and J by 2 bases, with 14 bases between the two germline ends. This CDR3 region has 16 residues. CDR1 SEHNR and CDR2 FQNEAQ come from the germline V gene (reference sequence). In DNA form, the CDR3 reads TGTGCCAGCAGCTTAGGGAGGACACCCTACAACACTGAAGCTTTCTTT. Protein sequence: CASSLGRTPYNTEAFF.

The V call is TRBV4-1, the J call TRBJ1-1, with D uncertain. Germline lookup yields CDR1 MGHRA and CDR2 YSYEKL. V was cut by 0 bases and J by 0 bases, with 5 bases left in between. CDR3 length: 14 amino acids. For the CDR3, the DNA is TGCGCCAGCAGCCAAGACCCAGTGAACACTGAAGCTTTCTTT. It yields the protein CASSQDPVNTEAFF.

The chain employs TRBV20-1 and TRBJ2-4; 7 bases match TRBD1. The ends lost 6 bases at V and 8 bases at J; junction bases unmatched: 10. The length of the CDR3 is 13 residues. Germline assignment: CDR1 DFQATT and CDR2 SNEGSKA (reference sequence). Here the CDR3 reads CSARETGLDIQYF. For the CDR3, the DNA is TGCAGTGCCAGGGAGACAGGGTTGGACATTCAGTACTTC.

In DNA, the CDR3 is TGTGCCAGCAGCTTTCTCAGGGCGGAGACCCAGTACTTC. This translates into CASSFLRAETQYF. This chain links TRBV5-6 with TRBJ2-5, with a possible D match to TRBD1 (5 bases). Trimming left V 2 bases short and J 5 bases short, with 10 bases between. The V gene's germline CDR1 is SGHDT and CDR2 YYEEEE. The CDR3 extends over 13 amino acids.

This clonotype is categorized as medium-sized. The gene calls are TRBV27 and TRBJ2-7; 11 nucleotides align to TRBD2. The V gene end was trimmed by 6 bases and the J gene end by 3 bases; junction bases not matched to a gene: 13. The germline V gene encodes CDR1 MNHEY and CDR2 SMNVEV (reference sequence). This CDR3 comprises 17 residues. The CDR3 spells CASSQKSLGLADYEQYF. Written as DNA, the CDR3 is TGTGCCAGCAGCCAAAAGTCTCTGGGACTAGCGGACTACGAGCAGTACTTC.

This clonotype turned up a few times. The chain has TRBV7-2 and TRBJ2-3; TRBD2 is a possible D gene (6 bases). Germline assignment: CDR1 SGHTA and CDR2 FQGNSA. Trimming shortened V by 2 bases and J by 6 bases, and 33 bases separated the two germline ends. This CDR3 has 21 residues. The CDR3 reads CASSLNPGGRPLLGLMDTQYF. The CDR3 bases are TGTGCCAGCAGCTTAAATCCTGGAGGGCGCCCCCTTCTCGGCTTGATGGATACGCAGTATTTT.

This clonotype showed up many times. V usage is TRBV5-1 and J usage is TRBJ2-4; tentatively, D is TRBD2 (6 bases). The CDR3 length is 14 residues. Trimming pared 0 bases from V and 10 bases from J, leaving 14 bases between. The germline gives CDR1 SGHRS, CDR2 YFSETQ. In nucleotides, the CDR3 is TGCGCCAGCAGCTTGGAGGGTAGCGGAGCTATTCAGTACTTC. Amino acids: CASSLEGSGAIQYF.

Only a few counts were recorded for this clonotype. The V and J genes are TRBV15 and TRBJ1-4; 7 bases map to TRBD1. The CDR3 extends over 15 amino acids. V dropped 1 base and J dropped 5; count of bases not matched to a gene: 4. The germline V gene encodes CDR1 LNHNV and CDR2 YYDKDF (reference sequence). The CDR3, as DNA: TGTGCCACCAGCAGAGCGACAGGGACAAATGAAAAACTGTTTTTT. It yields the protein CATSRATGTNEKLFF. Combining the CDR3 with reference TRBV15 and TRBJ1-4 gives the whole variable domain DAMVIQNPRYQVTQFGKPVTLSCSQTLNHNVMYWYQQKSSQAPKLLFHYYDKDFNNEADTPDNFQSRRPNTSFCFLDIRSPGLGDTAMYLCATSRATGTNEKLFFGSGTQLSVL.

The chain recombines TRBV11-2 with TRBJ2-5, with 8 bases aligning to TRBD1. The junction had 6 bases not matched to a gene; V was cut back by 4 bases and J by 5 bases. Germline CDR1 and CDR2: SGHAT and FQNNGV. The length of the CDR3 is 14 residues. CDR3 nucleotides: TGTGCCAGCAGCTGGACAGGGTTAAGCGAGACCCAGTACTTC. Protein: CASSWTGLSETQYF.

This clonotype was picked up many times. V and J are TRBV5-1 and TRBJ2-3; 8 bases align to TRBD1. Germline V lookup: CDR1 SGHRS, CDR2 YFSETQ. This CDR3 region has 13 residues. Unmatched junction bases numbered 2, after V lost 4 bases and J lost 4 bases. The CDR3 region has the DNA TGCGCCAGCAGCCCGACAGGGGCAGATACGCAGTATTTT. Translation: CASSPTGADTQYF.

The chain recombines TRBV4-2 with TRBJ2-5; unclear D gene. V was cut by 0 bases and J by 4 bases, with 12 bases left in between. This CDR3 contains 15 residues. Looked up from germline, CDR1 is LGHNA and CDR2 is YNFKEQ. CDR3 sequence: CASSQDRLRRETQYF. The CDR3 DNA is TGTGCCAGCAGCCAAGACCGCCTCCGCAGAGAGACCCAGTACTTC.

The chain uses TRBV7-2 and TRBJ2-5; the D is unclear. CDR1 is SGHTA, CDR2 FQGNSA, per germline. Trimming removed 3 bases at V and 1 base at J, with 6 bases between. This CDR3 spans 13 amino acids. The CDR3 region has the DNA TGTGCCAGCAGCTTGAGGAGCCAAGAGACCCAGTACTTC. Its protein product is CASSLRSQETQYF.

J is TRBJ2-5 and V is TRBV12-3 or TRBV12-4, with D unclear. The CDR3 loop spans 12 amino acids. V gave up 8 bases and J gave up 5 bases, with 12 bases separating them. CDR3 sequence: CASAPSLETQYF. The CDR3 DNA is TGTGCCAGCGCCCCGAGTCTCGAGACCCAGTACTTC.

Only a few counts were recorded for this clonotype. J is TRBJ2-3 and V is TRBV4-3, with a tentative D call TRBD1 (5 bases). The CDR3 has 17 amino acids. From germline, CDR1 is LGHNA and CDR2 YSLEER. The ends were cut back, 1 base at V and 4 bases at J, with 18 bases in the middle. CDR3 nucleotide sequence: TGCGCCAGCAGCCAAGCCCTAGTGGGCAGGGTGGCAGATACGCAGTATTTT. Its translation: CASSQALVGRVADTQYF.

Only a few counts were recorded for this clonotype. This sequence joins TRBV7-2 and TRBJ1-2, with unresolved D. This CDR3 contains 13 residues. Germline V gene data show CDR1 as SGHTA and CDR2 as FQGNSA. Between the trimmed V and J ends, which lost 1 base and 9 bases, there was a span of 12 bases. The CDR3 sequence is CASSLDVARRYTF. DNA for the CDR3: TGTGCCAGCAGCTTAGATGTAGCTAGGCGCTACACCTTC.

This clonotype has a handful of counts. The rearrangement links TRBV27 to TRBJ2-5, with D tentatively TRBD1 (6 bases). Germline V gene data show CDR1 as MNHEY and CDR2 as SMNVEV (reference sequence). The V and J ends lost 9 bases and 2 bases respectively, with 13 bases between them. The CDR3 covers 13 residues. The DNA for the CDR3 is TGTGCCAGGACGACAGGCTTACAAGAGACCCAGTACTTC. It yields the protein CARTTGLQETQYF.

This clonotype was seen a handful of times. This sequence joins TRBV14 and TRBJ2-3; D gene unclear. The V and J ends lost 0 bases and 4 bases respectively, with 8 bases between them. The germline V gene encodes CDR1 SGHDN and CDR2 FVKESK. The CDR3 has 14 amino acids. CDR3 bases: TGTGCCAGCAGCCAAGAGCTTACTTCAGATACGCAGTATTTT. It encodes CASSQELTSDTQYF.

The chain joins TRBV7-6 to TRBJ1-1; D possibly corresponds to TRBD1 (5 bases). The germline V and J ends were trimmed by 5 bases and 3 bases, with 19 bases remaining between them. The germline gives CDR1 SGHVS, CDR2 FNYEAQ. The CDR3 contains 16 residues. The DNA for the CDR3 is TGTGCCAGCAGCCCGGGACGGAGGGCGACGGACACTGAAGCTTTCTTT. It translates to CASSPGRRATDTEAFF.

This clonotype was counted ten times or more. The J gene is TRBJ2-4, the V gene TRBV7-9; TRBD2 matches at 8 bases. V lost 2 bases to trimming and J lost 8 bases; unmatched junction nucleotides: 23. The CDR3 loop spans 20 amino acids. CDR1 and CDR2 (germline): SEHNR, FQNEAQ (reference sequence). The CDR3 is CASSLSSLKGGGPVSDIQYF. The CDR3, as DNA: TGTGCCAGCAGCTTATCAAGTCTTAAGGGCGGGGGGCCCGTTTCGGACATTCAGTACTTC.

A few counts support this clonotype. The chain links TRBV7-2 to TRBJ2-2; no definite D call. The germline CDR1 and CDR2 sequences are SGHTA and FQGNSA. This CDR3 contains 15 residues. Trimming removed 1 base at V and 4 bases at J, with 10 bases between. The CDR3 DNA sequence: TGTGCCAGCAGCTTAGACCGGTGGAGCACCGGGGAGCTGTTTTTT. This encodes CASSLDRWSTGELFF.